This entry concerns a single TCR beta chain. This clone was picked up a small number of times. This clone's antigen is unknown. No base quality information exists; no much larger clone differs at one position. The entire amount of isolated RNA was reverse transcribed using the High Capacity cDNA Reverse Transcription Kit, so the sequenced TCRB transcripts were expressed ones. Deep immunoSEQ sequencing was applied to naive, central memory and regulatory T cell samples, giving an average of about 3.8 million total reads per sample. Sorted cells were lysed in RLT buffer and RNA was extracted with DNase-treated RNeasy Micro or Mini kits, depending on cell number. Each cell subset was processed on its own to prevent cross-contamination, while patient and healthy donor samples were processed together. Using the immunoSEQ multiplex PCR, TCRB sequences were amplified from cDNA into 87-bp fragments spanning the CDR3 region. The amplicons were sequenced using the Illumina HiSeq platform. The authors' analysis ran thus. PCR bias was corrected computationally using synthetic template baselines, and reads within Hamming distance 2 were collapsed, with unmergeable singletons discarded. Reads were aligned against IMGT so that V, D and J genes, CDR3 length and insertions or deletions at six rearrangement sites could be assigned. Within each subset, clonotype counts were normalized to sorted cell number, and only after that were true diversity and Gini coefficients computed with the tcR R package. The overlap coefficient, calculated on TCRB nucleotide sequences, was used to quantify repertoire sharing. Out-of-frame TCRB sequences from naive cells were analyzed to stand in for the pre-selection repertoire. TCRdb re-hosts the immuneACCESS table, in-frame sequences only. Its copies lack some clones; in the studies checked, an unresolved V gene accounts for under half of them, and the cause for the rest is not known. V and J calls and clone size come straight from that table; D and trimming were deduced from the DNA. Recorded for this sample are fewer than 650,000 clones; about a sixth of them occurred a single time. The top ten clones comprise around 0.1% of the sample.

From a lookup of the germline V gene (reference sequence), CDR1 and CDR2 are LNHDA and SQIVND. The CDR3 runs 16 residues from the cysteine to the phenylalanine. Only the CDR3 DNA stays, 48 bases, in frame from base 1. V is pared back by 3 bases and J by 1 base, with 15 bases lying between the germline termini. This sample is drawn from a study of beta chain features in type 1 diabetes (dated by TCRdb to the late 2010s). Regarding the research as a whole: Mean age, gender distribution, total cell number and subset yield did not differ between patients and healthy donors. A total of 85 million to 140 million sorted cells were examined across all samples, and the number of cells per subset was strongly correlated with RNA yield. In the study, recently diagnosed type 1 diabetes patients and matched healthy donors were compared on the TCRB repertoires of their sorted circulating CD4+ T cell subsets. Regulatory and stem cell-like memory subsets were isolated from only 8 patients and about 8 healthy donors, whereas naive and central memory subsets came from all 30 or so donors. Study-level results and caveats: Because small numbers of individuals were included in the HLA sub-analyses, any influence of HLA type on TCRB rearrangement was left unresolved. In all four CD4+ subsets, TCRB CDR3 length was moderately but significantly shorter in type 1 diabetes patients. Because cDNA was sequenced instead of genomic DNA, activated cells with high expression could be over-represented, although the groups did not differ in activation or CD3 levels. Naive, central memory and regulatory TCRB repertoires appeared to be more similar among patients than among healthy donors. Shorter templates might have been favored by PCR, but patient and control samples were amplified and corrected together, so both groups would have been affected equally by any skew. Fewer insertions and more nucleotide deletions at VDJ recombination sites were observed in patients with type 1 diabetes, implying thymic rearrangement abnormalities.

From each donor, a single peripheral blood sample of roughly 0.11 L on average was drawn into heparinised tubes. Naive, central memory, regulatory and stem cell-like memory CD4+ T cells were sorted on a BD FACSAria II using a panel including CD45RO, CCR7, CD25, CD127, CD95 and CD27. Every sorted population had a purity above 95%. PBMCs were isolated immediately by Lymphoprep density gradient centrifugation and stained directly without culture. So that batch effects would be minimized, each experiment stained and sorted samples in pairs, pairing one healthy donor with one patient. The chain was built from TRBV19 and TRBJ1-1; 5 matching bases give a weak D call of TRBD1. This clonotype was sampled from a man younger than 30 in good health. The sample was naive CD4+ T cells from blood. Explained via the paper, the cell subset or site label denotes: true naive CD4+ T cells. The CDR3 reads CASSIDTGVRNTEAFF. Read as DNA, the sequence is TGTGCCAGTAGTATCGATACGGGGGTGAGGAACACTGAAGCTTTCTTT.